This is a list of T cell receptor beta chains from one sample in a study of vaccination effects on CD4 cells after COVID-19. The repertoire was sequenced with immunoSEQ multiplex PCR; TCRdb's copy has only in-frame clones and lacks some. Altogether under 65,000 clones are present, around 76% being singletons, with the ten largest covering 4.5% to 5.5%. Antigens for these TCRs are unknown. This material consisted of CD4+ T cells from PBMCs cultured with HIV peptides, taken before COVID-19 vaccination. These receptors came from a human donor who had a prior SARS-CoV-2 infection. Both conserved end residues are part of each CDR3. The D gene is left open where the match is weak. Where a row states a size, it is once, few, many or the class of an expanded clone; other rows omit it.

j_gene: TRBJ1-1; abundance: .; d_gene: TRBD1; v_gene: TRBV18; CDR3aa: CASSPTTGVGEAFF; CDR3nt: TGTGCCAGCTCACCGACTACAGGGGTTGGTGAAGCTTTCTTT
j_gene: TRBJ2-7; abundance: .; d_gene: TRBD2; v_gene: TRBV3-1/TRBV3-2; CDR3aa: CASSQMLAGDYEQYF; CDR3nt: TGTGCCAGCAGCCAAATGCTAGCGGGAGACTACGAGCAGTACTTC
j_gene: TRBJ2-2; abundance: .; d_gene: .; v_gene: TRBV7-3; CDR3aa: CASSPLGAGELFF; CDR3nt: TGTGCCAGCAGCCCCTTGGGCGCCGGGGAGCTGTTTTTT
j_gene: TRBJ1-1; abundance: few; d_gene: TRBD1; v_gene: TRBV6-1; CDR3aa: CASSELDRGRAFF; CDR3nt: TGTGCCAGCAGTGAATTGGACAGGGGGCGAGCTTTCTTT
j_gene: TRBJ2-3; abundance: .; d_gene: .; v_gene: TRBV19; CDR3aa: CASSMWGGPYSTDTQYF; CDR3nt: TGTGCCAGTAGTATGTGGGGGGGGCCCTATAGCACAGATACGCAGTATTTT
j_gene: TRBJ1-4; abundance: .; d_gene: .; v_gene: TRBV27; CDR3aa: CASARGLTTNEKLFF; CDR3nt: TGTGCCAGCGCCCGGGGGCTGACGACTAATGAAAAACTGTTTTTT
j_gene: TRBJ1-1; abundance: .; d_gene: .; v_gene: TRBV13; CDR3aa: CASSRVGVAEAFF; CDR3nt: TGTGCCAGCAGCCGAGTAGGGGTAGCTGAAGCTTTCTTT
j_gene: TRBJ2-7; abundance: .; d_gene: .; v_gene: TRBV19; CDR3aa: CASSIAGANYEQYF; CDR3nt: TGTGCCAGTAGTATAGCGGGAGCGAACTACGAGCAGTACTTC
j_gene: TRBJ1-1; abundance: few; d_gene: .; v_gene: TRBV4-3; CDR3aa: CASSQEVTRAEAFF; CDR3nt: TGCGCCAGCAGCCAAGAAGTGACACGTGCTGAAGCTTTCTTT
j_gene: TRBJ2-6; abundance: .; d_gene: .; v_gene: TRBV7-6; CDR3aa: CASSLGAAGANVLTF; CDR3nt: TGTGCCAGCAGCTTAGGCGCTGCTGGGGCCAACGTCCTGACTTTC
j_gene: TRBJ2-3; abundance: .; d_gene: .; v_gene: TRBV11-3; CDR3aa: CASSLAGDGTDTQYF; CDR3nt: TGTGCCAGCAGCTTAGCGGGAGACGGCACAGATACGCAGTATTTT
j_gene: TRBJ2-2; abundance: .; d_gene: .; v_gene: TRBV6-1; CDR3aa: CASSEVGNTGELFF; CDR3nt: TGTGCCAGCAGTGAAGTTGGTAACACCGGGGAGCTGTTTTTT
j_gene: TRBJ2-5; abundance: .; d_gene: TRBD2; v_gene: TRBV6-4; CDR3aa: CASRGSSGRETQYF; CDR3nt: TGTGCCAGCAGGGGGTCTAGCGGGCGGGAGACCCAGTACTTC
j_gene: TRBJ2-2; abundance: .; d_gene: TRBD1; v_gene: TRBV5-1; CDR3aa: CASSSTGANTGELFF; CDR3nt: TGCGCCAGCAGCTCGACAGGGGCGAACACCGGGGAGCTGTTTTTT
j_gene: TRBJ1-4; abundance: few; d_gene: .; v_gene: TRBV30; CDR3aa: CAWSQLGHSEKLFF; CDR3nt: TGTGCCTGGAGTCAACTTGGACATTCGGAAAAACTGTTTTTT
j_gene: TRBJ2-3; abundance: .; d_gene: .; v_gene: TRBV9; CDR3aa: CASSVAGSTDTQYF; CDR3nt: TGTGCCAGCAGCGTAGCGGGGAGCACAGATACGCAGTATTTT
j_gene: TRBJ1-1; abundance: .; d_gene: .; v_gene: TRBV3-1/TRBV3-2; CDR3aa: CASSQASPGSTEAFF; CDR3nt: TGTGCCAGCAGCCAAGCCAGCCCAGGGAGCACTGAAGCTTTCTTT
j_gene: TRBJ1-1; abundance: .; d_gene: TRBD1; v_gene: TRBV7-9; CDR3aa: CASSFVPGQGNTEAFF; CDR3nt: TGTGCCAGCAGCTTCGTTCCCGGACAGGGCAACACTGAAGCTTTCTTT
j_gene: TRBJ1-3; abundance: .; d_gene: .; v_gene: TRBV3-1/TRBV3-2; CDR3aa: CASSQDGGSGNTIYF; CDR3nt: TGTGCCAGCAGCCAGGACGGTGGCTCTGGAAACACCATATATTTT
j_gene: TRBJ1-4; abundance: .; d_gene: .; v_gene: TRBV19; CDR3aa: CASRRVAVTNEKLFF; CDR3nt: TGTGCCAGTCGCCGGGTGGCGGTAACTAATGAAAAACTGTTTTTT